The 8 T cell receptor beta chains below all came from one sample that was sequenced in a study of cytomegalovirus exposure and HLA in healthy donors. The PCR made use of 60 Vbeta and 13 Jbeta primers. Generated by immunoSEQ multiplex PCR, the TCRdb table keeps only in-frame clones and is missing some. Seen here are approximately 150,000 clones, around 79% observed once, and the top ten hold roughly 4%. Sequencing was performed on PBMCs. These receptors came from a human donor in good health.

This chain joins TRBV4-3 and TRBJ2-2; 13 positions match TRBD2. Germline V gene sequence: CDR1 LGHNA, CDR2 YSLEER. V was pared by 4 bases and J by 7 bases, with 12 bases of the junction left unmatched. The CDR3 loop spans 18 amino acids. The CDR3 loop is CASSLSRGTSGVSGELFF. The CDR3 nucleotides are TGCGCCAGCAGCCTCTCCCGCGGGACTAGCGGGGTCAGCGGGGAGCTGTTTTTT.

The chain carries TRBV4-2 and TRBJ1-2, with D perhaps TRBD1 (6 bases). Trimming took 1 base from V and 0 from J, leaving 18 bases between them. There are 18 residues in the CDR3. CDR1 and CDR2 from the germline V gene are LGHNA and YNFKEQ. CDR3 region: CASSQAGGGWGANYGYTF. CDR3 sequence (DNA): TGTGCCAGCAGCCAAGCGGGGGGCGGCTGGGGAGCTAACTATGGCTACACCTTC.

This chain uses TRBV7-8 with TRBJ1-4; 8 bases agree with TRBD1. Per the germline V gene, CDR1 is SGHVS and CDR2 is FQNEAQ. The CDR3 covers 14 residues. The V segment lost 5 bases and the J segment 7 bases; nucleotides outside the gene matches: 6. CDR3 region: CASSPGQGLEKLFF. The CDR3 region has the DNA TGTGCCAGCAGCCCCGGACAGGGCCTTGAAAAACTGTTTTTT.

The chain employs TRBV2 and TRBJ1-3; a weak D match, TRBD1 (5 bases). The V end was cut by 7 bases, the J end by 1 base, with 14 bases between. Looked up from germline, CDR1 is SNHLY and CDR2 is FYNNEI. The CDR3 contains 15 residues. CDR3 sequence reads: CASIQSGGSGNTIYF. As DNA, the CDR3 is TGTGCCAGCATCCAAAGCGGGGGATCTGGAAACACCATATATTTT.

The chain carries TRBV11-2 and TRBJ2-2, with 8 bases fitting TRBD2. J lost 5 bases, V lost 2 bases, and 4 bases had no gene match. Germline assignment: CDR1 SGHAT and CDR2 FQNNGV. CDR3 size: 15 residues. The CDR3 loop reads CASSLSGRRTGELFF. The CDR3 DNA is TGTGCCAGCAGCTTAAGCGGGAGAAGGACCGGGGAGCTGTTTTTT.

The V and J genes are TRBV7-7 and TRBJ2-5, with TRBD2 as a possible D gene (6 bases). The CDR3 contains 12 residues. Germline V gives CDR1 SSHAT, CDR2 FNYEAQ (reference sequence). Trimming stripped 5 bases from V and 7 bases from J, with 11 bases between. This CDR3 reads CASSPPEGTQYF. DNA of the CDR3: TGTGCCAGCAGCCCACCGGAGGGGACCCAGTACTTC.

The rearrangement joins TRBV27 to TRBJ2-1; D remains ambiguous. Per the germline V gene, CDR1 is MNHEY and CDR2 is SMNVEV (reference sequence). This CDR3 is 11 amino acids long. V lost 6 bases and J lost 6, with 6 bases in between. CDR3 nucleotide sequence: TGTGCCAGCAGCCCTTCCAATGAGCAGTTCTTC. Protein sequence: CASSPSNEQFF.

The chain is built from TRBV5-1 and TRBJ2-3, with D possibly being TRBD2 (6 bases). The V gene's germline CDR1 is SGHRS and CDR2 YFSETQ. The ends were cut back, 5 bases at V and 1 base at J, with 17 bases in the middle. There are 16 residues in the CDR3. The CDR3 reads CASRRTRDSRTDTQYF. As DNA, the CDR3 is TGCGCCAGCAGAAGAACCAGGGACTCTCGCACAGATACGCAGTATTTT.